This entry is about one T cell receptor beta chain. The antigen remains undetermined. The germline gene is not matched at one end of the junction; a read error may be the cause. The PCR ran on 60 Vbeta and 13 Jbeta primers. TCRdb keeps only in-frame clones here, not all; method: immunoSEQ multiplex PCR. This table has around 92,000 clones, about 85% appearing once. The entry originates in a study of cytomegalovirus exposure and HLA in healthy donors. Notes on the study in general: In a later analysis, at a false discovery rate of 0.05, fewer than 20,000 TCR beta sequences matched HLA alleles. Sequencing depth across donors, presence/absence analyses assumed, was roughly uniform. Rarity marked most TCR sequences, yet some public TCRs occurred in many donors.

The CDR3 runs 16 residues. Germline lookup yields CDR1 SEHNR and CDR2 FQNEAQ (reference sequence). Sequencing input: PBMCs. The chain couples TRBV7-9 to TRBJ2-7; D is perhaps TRBD1 (6 bases). The receptor comes from a female donor in good health and CMV-seropositive. CDR3 sequence (DNA): TGTTCCAGCAGCTTAGAAGGCCAGGGGAAGCCCTACGAGCAGTACTTC. Its protein product is CSSSLEGQGKPYEQYF.